This TCR beta chain was sequenced in a study of blood T cells in healthy people across ages. The second PCR ran about 6 to 11 cycles with a sample-barcoded 5' primer and J-beta primers. TCRdb analysed the 5' RACE reads with MiXCR anew, one entry per CDR3 protein. Of over 1,500,000 distinct CDR3 sequences in the sample, more than 35% were seen once. CDR1 MNHNY and CDR2 SVGAGI come from the germline V gene (reference sequence). Trimming removed 0 bases at V and 8 bases at J, with 13 bases between. CDR3 length: 14 amino acids. Comments on this clonotype: Its antigen is undetermined.

Extractions gave at least 6 micrograms of total RNA per sample. Study-wide findings and caveats: A conclusive naive versus antigen-experienced comparison was prevented by the unsorted PBMCs. Naive CD4+ cell counts and diversity both ran higher in long-lived than in aged donors.

The source material was blood. This chain uses TRBV6-6 with TRBJ1-2; tentative D call: TRBD1 (6 bases). This TCR was sampled from a human donor in good health. The chain's CDR3 is CASSYSGGLKGYTF. DNA for the CDR3: TGTGCCAGCAGTTACTCGGGGGGGCTTAAGGGCTACACCTTC.